This entry lists 25 T cell receptor beta chains sequenced from one sample in a study of control samples from healthy donors and cancer patients. TCRdb keeps only in-frame clones here, not all; method: immunoSEQ multiplex PCR. The table includes roughly 130,000 clones, around nine tenths detected once. Sequencing used blood. The receptors originated from a man aged 18 to 29 in good health.

The chain couples TRBV29-1 to TRBJ1-5; the match to TRBD1 covers 12 bases. The length of the CDR3 is 14 residues. Germline CDR1 is SQVTM and CDR2 is ANQGSEA. J lost 5 bases, V lost 6 bases, and 5 bases had no gene match. The CDR3 DNA reads as TGCAGCGTGGGACAGGGGGCGCCGGATCAGCCCCAGCATTTT. It translates to CSVGQGAPDQPQHF.

J is TRBJ2-5 and V is TRBV13, with D uncertain. The ends were cut back, 1 base at V and 5 bases at J, with 8 bases in the middle. This CDR3 spans 13 amino acids. Per germline, CDR1 PRHDT and CDR2 FYEKMQ (reference sequence). The CDR3 is CASSLAGLETQYF. The CDR3 nucleotides are TGTGCCAGCAGCTTAGCCGGGTTGGAGACCCAGTACTTC.

The chain joins TRBV15 to TRBJ2-1, with 12 bases lining up with TRBD2. The germline V gene encodes CDR1 LNHNV and CDR2 YYDKDF (reference sequence). Losses at the gene ends were 3 bases for V and 7 bases for J; bases not matched to a gene: 7. The CDR3 spans 16 residues. CDR3 sequence: CATSRTSGSSLNEQFF. The CDR3, as DNA: TGTGCCACCAGCAGGACTAGCGGGAGTTCCCTTAATGAGCAGTTCTTC.

The chain couples TRBV6-5 to TRBJ2-1; D remains ambiguous. This CDR3 is built from 15 residues. Trimming pared 6 bases from V and 7 bases from J, leaving 19 bases between. Germline V gene lookup returns CDR1 MNHEY and CDR2 SVGAGI. Written as DNA, the CDR3 is TGTGCCAGCAGGATAATTTTGGGCTTTGCTAATGAGCAGTTCTTC. Its protein is CASRIILGFANEQFF.

The chain links TRBV10-3 to TRBJ1-1; D call uncertain. Trimming cost V 6 bases and J 1 base, with 6 bases left between them. The CDR3 runs 12 residues. The V gene's germline CDR1 is ENHRY and CDR2 SYGVKD. The CDR3 region is CAIRAENTEAFF. The CDR3 nucleotides are TGTGCCATCAGGGCAGAGAACACTGAAGCTTTCTTT.

The chain couples TRBV29-1 to TRBJ1-1, with D possibly matching TRBD1 (5 bases). V lost 5 bases and J 4 bases, leaving 14 bases between the germline ends. Germline-derived CDR1 and CDR2 are SQVTM and ANQGSEA. This CDR3 has 13 amino acids. The CDR3 spells CSVLSGGPTEAFF. For the CDR3, the DNA is TGCAGCGTTTTGAGTGGGGGACCCACTGAAGCTTTCTTT.

This chain uses TRBV3-1 (or the pseudogene TRBV3-2) with TRBJ1-4; TRBD1 aligns across 7 bases. The V gene end was trimmed by 1 base and the J gene end by 5 bases; junction bases not matched to a gene: 4. CDR1 LGHDT and CDR2 YNNKEL come from the germline V gene (reference sequence). CDR3 length equals 15 residues. The CDR3 coding sequence is TGTGCCAGCAGCCAAGGGACAGGCCGGAATGAAAAACTGTTTTTT. This translates into CASSQGTGRNEKLFF.

This clone was seen only a few times. The V call is TRBV20-1, the J call TRBJ1-6; D call uncertain. The ends were cut back, 3 bases at V and 0 bases at J, with 21 bases in the middle. The CDR3 is 19 residues long. Germline V gene lookup returns CDR1 DFQATT and CDR2 SNEGSKA (reference sequence). CDR3: CSASSLSRLGFSYNSPLHF. Written as DNA, the CDR3 is TGCAGTGCTAGTAGTCTCTCACGTTTAGGTTTCTCCTATAATTCACCCCTCCACTTT.

The CDR3 DNA reads as TGTGCCAGCTGGGCCTATAGCAATCAGCCCCAGCATTTT. This codes for CASWAYSNQPQHF. The gene calls are TRBV3-1 (or the pseudogene TRBV3-2) and TRBJ1-5; no reliable D call. Germline V gene data show CDR1 as LGHDT and CDR2 as YNNKEL (reference sequence). The CDR3 runs to 13 residues. V lost 8 bases and J lost 0, with 8 bases in between.

A single count supports this clone. For the CDR3, the DNA is TGCGCCAGCAGCTTGTTCAGCGGGGGGTTGCAAGAGACCCAGTACTTC. Translation: CASSLFSGGLQETQYF. The chain links TRBV5-1 to TRBJ2-5, with 9 bases fitting TRBD2. J gave up 2 bases and V 1 base, and 6 bases lay outside the gene matches. Germline V gives CDR1 SGHRS, CDR2 YFSETQ. The CDR3 covers 16 residues.

On this clone: Other DNA sequences within the sample encode an identical CDR3. This chain connects TRBV15 to TRBJ1-2; no definite D call. Between the trimmed V and J ends, which lost 1 base and 3 bases, there was a span of 3 bases. CDR1 LNHNV and CDR2 YYDKDF come from the germline V gene (reference sequence). There are 12 residues in the CDR3. This CDR3 reads CATSRGDYGYTF. The DNA of the CDR3 is TGTGCCACCAGCAGAGGCGACTATGGCTACACCTTC. The whole variable domain, filled in from reference TRBV15 and TRBJ1-2, reads DAMVIQNPRYQVTQFGKPVTLSCSQTLNHNVMYWYQQKSSQAPKLLFHYYDKDFNNEADTPDNFQSRRPNTSFCFLDIRSPGLGDTAMYLCATSRGDYGYTFGSGTRLTVV.

This rearrangement joins TRBV12-3 or TRBV12-4 to TRBJ1-6; D is undetermined. V was trimmed by 1 base and J by 10 bases, leaving 5 bases between them. The CDR3 has 12 residues. The DNA of the CDR3 is TGTGCCAGCAGTTTAGAGGGATCACCCCTCCACTTT. Amino acids: CASSLEGSPLHF.

This rearrangement joins TRBV11-2 to TRBJ2-7; 13 bases map to TRBD2. V gave up 0 bases and J gave up 3 bases; unmatched junction bases: 5. This CDR3 spans 17 amino acids. Germline CDR1 and CDR2: SGHAT and FQNNGV. The CDR3 loop is CASSLDRLAGGGYEQYV. The CDR3 region has the DNA TGTGCCAGCAGCTTAGATCGACTAGCGGGAGGTGGCTACGAGCAGTACGTC.

This sequence joins TRBV30 and TRBJ2-3, with 7 bases lining up with TRBD1. The germline V gene has CDR1 GTSNPN and CDR2 SVGIG (reference sequence). The length of the CDR3 is 17 residues. With V trimmed by 2 bases and J by 5 bases, 16 bases remained unmatched. CDR3 nucleotides: TGTGCCTGGAGTACAAGACAGGGCTGGCCCAGGGGAGATACGCAGTATTTT. Protein: CAWSTRQGWPRGDTQYF. The entire variable domain, with the rest obtained from reference TRBV30 and TRBJ2-3, is as follows: SQTIHQWPATLVQPVGSPLSLECTVEGTSNPNLYWYRQAAGRGLQLLFYSVGIGQISSEVPQNLSASRPQDRQFILSSKKLLLSDSGFYLCAWSTRQGWPRGDTQYFGPGTRLTVL.

In its sample, this clone was seen once. V usage is TRBV10-3 and J usage is TRBJ1-2; weak D call: TRBD1 (5 bases). Germline-derived CDR1 and CDR2 are ENHRY and SYGVKD. The V and J ends lost 4 bases and 1 base respectively, with 10 bases between them. The CDR3 loop spans 14 amino acids. The CDR3 nucleotides are TGTGCCATCAGTGTGGGGGGACTTAACTATGGCTACACCTTC. It translates to CAISVGGLNYGYTF.

The chain uses TRBV6-5 and TRBJ1-1; D is possibly TRBD1 (6 bases). V was pared by 5 bases and J by 4 bases, with 11 bases between. The CDR3 consists of 13 residues. CDR1 MNHEY and CDR2 SVGAGI come from the germline V gene. The CDR3 nucleotides read TGTGCCAGCAGTAACACAGGGAGCACTGAAGCTTTCTTT. Protein: CASSNTGSTEAFF.

The chain combines TRBV6-1 with TRBJ2-1, with a weak D call TRBD1 (6 bases). Germline V CDR1 and CDR2: MNHNS, SASEGT. The CDR3 loop spans 16 amino acids. Between the trimmed V and J ends, which lost 1 base and 0 bases, there was a span of 10 bases. CDR3 DNA sequence: TGTGCCAGCAGTGAAGAGAGGGGGTTCTCCTACAATGAGCAGTTCTTC. Its protein product is CASSEERGFSYNEQFF.

This clone came up once. The V call is TRBV13, the J call TRBJ2-2; the match to TRBD1 covers 9 bases. Germline loops: CDR1 PRHDT, CDR2 FYEKMQ (reference sequence). The trim removed 5 bases at V and 6 bases at J, leaving 7 bases unmatched. The CDR3 has 15 residues. CDR3 sequence reads: CASSAGTGSAGELFF. CDR3 bases: TGTGCCAGCAGCGCCGGGACAGGGTCGGCCGGGGAGCTGTTTTTT. The full variable domain, in which reference TRBV13 and TRBJ2-2 provide the parts outside the CDR3, is AAGVIQSPRHLIKEKRETATLKCYPIPRHDTVYWYQQGPGQDPQFLISFYEKMQSDKGSIPDRFSAQQFSDYHSELNMSSLELGDSALYFCASSAGTGSAGELFFGEGSRLTVL.

This sequence joins TRBV5-6 and TRBJ1-2, with unresolved D. Per germline, CDR1 SGHDT and CDR2 YYEEEE. V was pared by 0 bases and J by 5 bases, with 5 bases between. This CDR3 is 12 amino acids long. The CDR3 is CASSLGGYGYTF. The CDR3 DNA reads as TGTGCCAGCAGCTTGGGAGGGTATGGCTACACCTTC.

The chain employs TRBV14 and TRBJ2-3; no clear D gene. The CDR3 is made up of 11 amino acids. Between the trimmed V and J ends, which lost 3 bases and 7 bases, there was a span of 5 bases. Germline CDR1 SGHDN, CDR2 FVKESK. CDR3 DNA: TGTGCCAGCAGCCATACAAATACGCAGTATTTT. It translates to CASSHTNTQYF.

This clone was seen once. The V and J genes are TRBV6-5 and TRBJ1-2; TRBD1 is a possible D gene (5 bases). The CDR3 length is 15 residues. Trimming removed 6 bases from V and 6 bases from J, with 20 bases in between. Germline V CDR1 and CDR2: MNHEY, SVGAGI. The CDR3 loop reads CASRPNAGGFDGYTF. CDR3 in DNA: TGTGCCAGCAGACCGAACGCGGGGGGATTCGATGGCTACACCTTC.

The J gene is TRBJ2-3, the V gene TRBV9; perhaps TRBD1 as D (5 bases). Germline loops: CDR1 SGDLS, CDR2 YYNGEE. The ends were cut back, 7 bases at V and 1 base at J, with 16 bases in the middle. The CDR3 contains 15 residues. The CDR3 loop reads CASGGFGRGTDTQYF. The CDR3 DNA is TGTGCCAGCGGTGGTTTTGGCAGGGGCACAGATACGCAGTATTTT.

The V call is TRBV27, the J call TRBJ2-3, with TRBD2 as a possible D gene (6 bases). V was pared by 5 bases and J by 7 bases, with 22 bases between. From germline, CDR1 is MNHEY and CDR2 SMNVEV (reference sequence). The CDR3 sequence is 16 residues long. The CDR3 bases are TGTGCCAGCAGTCCGAGTCGGGAGCCGTGGAGGTATACGCAGTATTTT. Amino acid sequence: CASSPSREPWRYTQYF.

A single count supports this clone. The V gene is TRBV5-1, the J gene TRBJ2-6; possibly TRBD1 for D (6 bases). V dropped 4 bases and J dropped 2 bases, with 13 bases sitting between them. Germline V CDR1 and CDR2: SGHRS, YFSETQ. CDR3 length: 16 amino acids. CDR3 sequence reads: CASSQLQGTGANVLTF. In nucleotides, the CDR3 is TGCGCCAGCAGCCAATTACAGGGAACTGGGGCCAACGTCCTGACTTTC.

The V gene is TRBV3-1 (or the pseudogene TRBV3-2), the J gene TRBJ1-4; 10 nucleotides match TRBD1. The CDR3 is made up of 19 amino acids. Germline CDR1 reads LGHDT; CDR2 reads YNNKEL (reference sequence). V lost 4 bases to trimming and J lost 0 bases; unmatched junction nucleotides: 11. CDR3 sequence (DNA): TGTGCCAGCAGCCGTGATCCGGGACAGGGGACCCCAACTAATGAAAAACTGTTTTTT. Translation: CASSRDPGQGTPTNEKLFF.